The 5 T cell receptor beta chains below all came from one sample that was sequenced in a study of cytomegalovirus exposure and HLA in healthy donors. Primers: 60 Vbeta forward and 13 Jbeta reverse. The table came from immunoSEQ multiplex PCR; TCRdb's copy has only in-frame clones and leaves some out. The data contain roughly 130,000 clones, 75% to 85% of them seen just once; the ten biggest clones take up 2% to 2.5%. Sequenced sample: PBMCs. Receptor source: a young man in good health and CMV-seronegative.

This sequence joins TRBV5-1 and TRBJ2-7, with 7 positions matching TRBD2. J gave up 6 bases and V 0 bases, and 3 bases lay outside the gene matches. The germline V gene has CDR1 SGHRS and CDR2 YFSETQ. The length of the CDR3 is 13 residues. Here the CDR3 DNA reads TGCGCCAGCAGCTTGGAGGGAGGGTGCGAGCAGTACTTC. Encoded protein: CASSLEGGCEQYF. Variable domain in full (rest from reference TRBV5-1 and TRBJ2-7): KAGVTQTPRYLIKTRGQQVTLSCSPISGHRSVSWYQQTPGQGLQFLFEYFSETQRNKGNFPGRFSGRQFSNSRSEMNVSTLELGDSALYLCASSLEGGCEQYFGPGTRLTVT.

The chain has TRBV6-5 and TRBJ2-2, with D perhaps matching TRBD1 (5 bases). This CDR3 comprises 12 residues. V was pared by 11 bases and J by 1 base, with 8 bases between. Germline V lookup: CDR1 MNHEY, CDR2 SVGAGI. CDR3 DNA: TGTGCCGCTAGGGGGAACACCGGGGAGCTGTTTTTT. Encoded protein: CAARGNTGELFF.

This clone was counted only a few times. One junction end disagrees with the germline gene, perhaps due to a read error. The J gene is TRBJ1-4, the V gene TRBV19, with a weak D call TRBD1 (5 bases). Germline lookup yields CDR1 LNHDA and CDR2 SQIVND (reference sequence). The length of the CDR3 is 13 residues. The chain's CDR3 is CPLGEGRNEKLFF. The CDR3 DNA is TGCCCCCTGGGTGAGGGGAGGAATGAAAAACTGTTTTTT.

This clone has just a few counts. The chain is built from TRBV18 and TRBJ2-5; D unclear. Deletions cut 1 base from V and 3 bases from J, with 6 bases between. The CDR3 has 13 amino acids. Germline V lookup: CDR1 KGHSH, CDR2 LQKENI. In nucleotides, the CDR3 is TGTGCCAGCTCACCACAGCGTGAAGAGACCCAGTACTTC. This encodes CASSPQREETQYF.

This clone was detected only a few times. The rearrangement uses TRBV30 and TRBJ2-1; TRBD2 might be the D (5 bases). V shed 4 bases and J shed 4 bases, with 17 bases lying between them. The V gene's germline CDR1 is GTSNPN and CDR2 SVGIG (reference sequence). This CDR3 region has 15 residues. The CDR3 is CAWTGEPTTYNEQFF. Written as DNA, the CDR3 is TGTGCCTGGACCGGGGAGCCGACGACATACAATGAGCAGTTCTTC.